This T cell receptor beta chain was obtained from a study of cytomegalovirus exposure and HLA in healthy donors. V trimming: 7 bases; J trimming: 5 bases; junction bases outside the gene matches: 8. Germline CDR1 is MNHEY and CDR2 is SMNVEV (reference sequence). This CDR3 is built from 14 residues. The PCR was carried out with 60 Vbeta primers and 13 Jbeta primers. Using immunoSEQ multiplex PCR, the repertoire was profiled, and TCRdb retains in-frame clones only, with some absent. Recorded for this sample: around 210,000 clones. This TCR was sampled from a girl aged 2 to 9 in good health and CMV-seropositive. Source material: PBMCs. The chain employs TRBV27 and TRBJ2-1, with 7 bases lining up with TRBD1. The CDR3 region has the DNA TGTGCCAGCACCGGGACAGTCCTACACAATGAGCAGTTCTTC. It is translated as CASTGTVLHNEQFF.